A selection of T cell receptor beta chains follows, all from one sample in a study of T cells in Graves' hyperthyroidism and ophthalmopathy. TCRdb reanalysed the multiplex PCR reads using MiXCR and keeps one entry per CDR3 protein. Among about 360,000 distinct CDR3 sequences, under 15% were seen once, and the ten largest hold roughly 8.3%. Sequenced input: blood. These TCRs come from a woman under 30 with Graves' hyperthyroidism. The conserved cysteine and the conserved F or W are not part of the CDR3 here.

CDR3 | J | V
ASSQDPPDTQY | TRBJ2-3 | TRBV4-1
SARVLAGEYYEQY | TRBJ2-7 | TRBV20-1
ASSNTGDTYEQY | TRBJ2-7 | TRBV6-2/TRBV6-3
ASSSLAGGHEQY | TRBJ2-7 | TRBV28
ASRLGTSTDTQY | TRBJ2-3 | TRBV28
ASSHNGLAGRHSEQF | TRBJ2-1 | TRBV4-1
ASSSLGTGGFGNEKLF | TRBJ1-4 | TRBV28
ASRRTEQATNEKLF | TRBJ1-4 | TRBV2
ATSDYRNTEAF | TRBJ1-1 | TRBV24-1
ASSYPGQGEQF | TRBJ2-1 | TRBV6-9
ASTVGSGRASYEQY | TRBJ2-7 | TRBV28
ASSPNQAGGYNEQF | TRBJ2-1 | TRBV18
ASSPAGQLGLMQY | TRBJ2-7 | TRBV28
ASSLAGAGYT | TRBJ1-2 | TRBV12-3/TRBV12-4
ASSPRTLESGNTIY | TRBJ1-3 | TRBV18
ATRRGTNEKLF | TRBJ1-4 | TRBV15
ASSQDLAGLPSYNEQF | TRBJ2-1 | TRBV4-2
ASSSPSMNTEAF | TRBJ1-1 | TRBV7-6
ASSLSGGVGNTGELF | TRBJ2-2 | TRBV3-1
ASSYSGNTGELV | TRBJ2-2 | TRBV6-5
SARVSRVINQPQH | TRBJ1-5 | TRBV20-1
SASKPYGYT | TRBJ1-2 | TRBV20-1
SRGHGETQY | TRBJ2-5 | TRBV20-1
AGGTRQETQY | TRBJ2-5 | TRBV5-6
ASSTGSDRFFGQY | TRBJ2-7 | TRBV18
AISGGSSYNEQF | TRBJ2-1 | TRBV10-3
ASSSKNSYEQY | TRBJ2-7 | TRBV11-2
SAAPLASTDTQY | TRBJ2-3 | TRBV20-1
ASSQGPPNEKLF | TRBJ1-4 | TRBV11-2
AISDRQTAYEQY | TRBJ2-7 | TRBV10-3
SAREDRVVLTGELF | TRBJ2-2 | TRBV20-1
ASSLAWGAGELF | TRBJ2-2 | TRBV11-1
SARDILAGDTDTQY | TRBJ2-3 | TRBV20-1
ASSLTGLSFLETQY | TRBJ2-5 | TRBV5-1
ASSPDRAPGMTEAF | TRBJ1-1 | TRBV7-8
ATSDLGTGEDTQY | TRBJ2-3 | TRBV24-1
ASSNAGTSGYEQY | TRBJ2-7 | TRBV6-1
ASSGTATDYEQY | TRBJ2-7 | TRBV6-2/TRBV6-3
ASKSTAYEQY | TRBJ2-7 | TRBV11-2
ASSQDMFAGRVNEQF | TRBJ2-1 | TRBV4-2
ASSIDRRSVNQPQH | TRBJ1-5 | TRBV19
ASSRYSSGAAWNEQF | TRBJ2-1 | TRBV6-1
ALSTGSGYGYT | TRBJ1-2 | TRBV6-1
ASSDTGLGYEQY | TRBJ2-7 | TRBV28
SVCRMQETQY | TRBJ2-5 | TRBV29-1
ASRRGGEGEQF | TRBJ2-1 | TRBV2
ASSPGLAGDLDTQY | TRBJ2-3 | TRBV18